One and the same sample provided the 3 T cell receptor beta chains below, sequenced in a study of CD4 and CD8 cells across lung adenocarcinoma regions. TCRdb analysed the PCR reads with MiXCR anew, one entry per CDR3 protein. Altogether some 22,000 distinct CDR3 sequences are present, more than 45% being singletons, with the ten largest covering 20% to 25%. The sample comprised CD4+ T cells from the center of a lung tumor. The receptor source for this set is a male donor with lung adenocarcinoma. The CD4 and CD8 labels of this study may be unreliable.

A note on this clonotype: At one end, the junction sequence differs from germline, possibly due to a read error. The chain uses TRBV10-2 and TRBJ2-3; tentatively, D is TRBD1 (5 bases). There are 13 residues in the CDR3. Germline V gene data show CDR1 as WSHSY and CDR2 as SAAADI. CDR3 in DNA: TGCGCCAGGAGGCAGACAGCCGAAAACACGCAGTATTTC. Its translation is CARRQTAENTQYF.

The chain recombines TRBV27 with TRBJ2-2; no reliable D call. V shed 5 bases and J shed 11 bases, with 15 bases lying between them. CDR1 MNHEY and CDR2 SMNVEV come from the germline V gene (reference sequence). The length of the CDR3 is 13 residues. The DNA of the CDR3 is TGTGCCAGCAGTCCCACTAATTACAATGAGCTGTTTTTT. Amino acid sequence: CASSPTNYNELFF.

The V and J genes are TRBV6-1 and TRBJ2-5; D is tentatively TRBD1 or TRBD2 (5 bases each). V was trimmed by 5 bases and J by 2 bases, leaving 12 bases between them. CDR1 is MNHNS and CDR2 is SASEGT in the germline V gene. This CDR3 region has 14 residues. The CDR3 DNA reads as TGTGCCAGCAGTAGGGACGGGGATCAAGAGACCCAGTACTTC. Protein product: CASSRDGDQETQYF.